Shown below are 21 T cell receptor beta chains from a single sample sequenced in a study of shared T cell receptors in the human thymus. The table came from immunoSEQ multiplex PCR; TCRdb's copy has only in-frame clones and leaves some out. The sample has hundreds of thousands of clones, around 78% seen once. The data were also submitted as part of a second study, on human thymus T cells.

The sample consisted of thymocytes. The origin of the receptors is a boy younger than two with a congenital heart defect.

The chain carries TRBV5-4 and TRBJ2-6; D remains ambiguous. The length of the CDR3 is 17 residues. CDR1 is SGHNT, CDR2 YYREEE, per germline (reference sequence). V lost 3 bases to trimming and J lost 0 bases, with 13 bases between them. The CDR3 nucleotides read TGTGCCAGCAGCTCGTACATTTCAAACTCTGGGGCCAACGTCCTGACTTTC. This translates into CASSSYISNSGANVLTF.

The chain couples TRBV4-3 to TRBJ2-1; no clear D gene. Germline CDR1 reads LGHNA; CDR2 reads YSLEER. This CDR3 region has 17 residues. The ends were cut back, 4 bases at V and 3 bases at J, with 19 bases in the middle. CDR3 in amino acids: CASSLFLQRNIYNEQFF. The CDR3, as DNA: TGCGCCAGCAGCCTTTTTCTTCAGAGGAACATCTACAATGAGCAGTTCTTC.

The V and J genes are TRBV6-5 and TRBJ1-5, with TRBD1 as a possible D gene (6 bases). The germline V gene has CDR1 MNHEY and CDR2 SVGAGI. The CDR3 runs 13 residues. The germline V and J ends were trimmed by 8 bases and 7 bases, with 15 bases remaining between them. In DNA, the CDR3 is TGTGCCAGCGGGATCAGGGGAGGGCAGCCCCAGCATTTT. Its protein product is CASGIRGGQPQHF.

The chain carries TRBV4-2 and TRBJ2-5; tentative D call: TRBD2 (5 bases). The CDR3 loop spans 16 amino acids. The V end was cut by 0 bases, the J end by 2 bases, with 13 bases between. Looked up from germline, CDR1 is LGHNA and CDR2 is YNFKEQ. The CDR3 sequence: CASSQELVGGQETQYF. In nucleotides, the CDR3 is TGTGCCAGCAGCCAAGAGTTAGTAGGCGGGCAAGAGACCCAGTACTTC.

V usage is TRBV5-1 and J usage is TRBJ2-2, with TRBD1 as a possible D gene (5 bases). Deletions cut 1 base from V and 4 bases from J, with 11 bases between. Germline V gene data show CDR1 as SGHRS and CDR2 as YFSETQ. CDR3 length: 15 residues. In DNA form, the CDR3 reads TGCGCCAGCAGCTTGCGCCAGGGTGGCACCGGGGAGCTGTTTTTT. Translation gives CASSLRQGGTGELFF.

The chain links TRBV4-2 to TRBJ2-7; 8 nucleotides match TRBD2. The J segment lost 7 bases and the V segment lost 0 bases, leaving 14 bases of the junction unmatched. Germline values: CDR1 LGHNA, CDR2 YNFKEQ. The length of the CDR3 is 17 residues. The CDR3 is CASSQDPSGGPVGEQYF. The CDR3 bases are TGTGCCAGCAGCCAAGATCCGAGCGGGGGACCCGTAGGGGAGCAGTACTTC.

The CDR3 is CASSPARTGQEETQYF. DNA for the CDR3: TGTGCCAGCAGCCCCGCCCGGACAGGACAGGAAGAGACCCAGTACTTC. The chain recombines TRBV25-1 with TRBJ2-5, with TRBD1 identical over 7 bases. Germline V lookup: CDR1 MGHDK, CDR2 SYGVNS. V lost 6 bases to trimming and J lost 3 bases; unmatched junction nucleotides: 13. This CDR3 is built from 16 residues.

This clone has only one observation. This chain links TRBV7-2 with TRBJ2-7; 12 bases match TRBD2. The CDR3 extends over 15 amino acids. Germline loops: CDR1 SGHTA, CDR2 FQGNSA. J gave up 2 bases and V 3 bases, and 2 bases lay outside the gene matches. CDR3: CASSLRTSGTYEQYF. The CDR3 coding sequence is TGTGCCAGCAGCTTGAGGACTAGCGGGACCTACGAGCAGTACTTC.

The rearrangement links TRBV7-9 to TRBJ1-1; 10 bases agree with TRBD1. CDR3 length equals 16 residues. Trimming took 4 bases from V and 0 from J; bases not matched to a gene: 5. Germline V gene sequence: CDR1 SEHNR, CDR2 FQNEAQ (reference sequence). The CDR3: CASSSGGQGMNTEAFF. The CDR3 nucleotides read TGTGCCAGCAGCTCAGGGGGACAGGGGATGAACACTGAAGCTTTCTTT.

The V and J genes are TRBV12-2 and TRBJ1-3; the table's D call of TRBD1 was not tested on the DNA. TRBV12-2 has pseudogene status. This CDR3 has 17 residues. CDR3 nucleotide sequence: TGTGCAAGTCGCCTCCGGGACAGGGGGAATTGTGGAAACACCATATATTTT. Protein: CASRLRDRGNCGNTIYF.

The V gene is TRBV9, the J gene TRBJ2-2; 9 bases align to TRBD2. This CDR3 contains 18 residues. V was clipped by 0 bases and J by 1 base; unmatched bases: 7. Germline CDR1 is SGDLS and CDR2 is YYNGEE. The CDR3 nucleotides read TGTGCCAGCAGCGTAGCTCCGCGCGGGAGGGGGAACACCGGGGAGCTGTTTTTT. As protein: CASSVAPRGRGNTGELFF.

The chain carries TRBV7-9 and TRBJ1-2, with D possibly being TRBD1 (5 bases). The V end was cut by 5 bases, the J end by 5 bases, with 12 bases between. This CDR3 is built from 13 residues. Germline-derived CDR1 and CDR2 are SEHNR and FQNEAQ (reference sequence). The CDR3 is CASSPWGSYGYTF. CDR3 nucleotide sequence: TGTGCCAGCAGCCCGTGGGGCTCTTATGGCTACACCTTC.

This clone was seen just once. The chain couples TRBV5-4 to TRBJ2-3; 13 bases match TRBD2. With V trimmed by 1 base and J by 6 bases, 8 bases remained unmatched. The CDR3 runs to 17 residues. CDR1 is SGHNT, CDR2 YYREEE, per germline (reference sequence). CDR3 loop: CASSLTRLAGGLDTQYF. In nucleotides, the CDR3 is TGTGCCAGCAGCTTGACCCGACTAGCGGGAGGATTGGATACGCAGTATTTT. The full variable domain, in which reference TRBV5-4 and TRBJ2-3 provide the parts outside the CDR3, is ETGVTQSPTHLIKTRGQQVTLRCSSQSGHNTVSWYQQALGQGPQFIFQYYREEENGRGNFPPRFSGLQFPNYSSELNVNALELDDSALYLCASSLTRLAGGLDTQYFGPGTRLTVL.

V usage is TRBV25-1 and J usage is TRBJ2-1; 8 bases map to TRBD1. This CDR3 has 17 amino acids. Germline V gene sequence: CDR1 MGHDK, CDR2 SYGVNS. The V and J ends lost 1 base and 0 bases, in that order; junction bases with no gene match: 5. CDR3 nucleotide sequence: TGTGCCAGCAGTGAATGGGACAGGCCTAGCTCCTACAATGAGCAGTTCTTC. Translation gives CASSEWDRPSSYNEQFF. Variable domain in full (rest from reference TRBV25-1 and TRBJ2-1): EADIYQTPRYLVIGTGKKITLECSQTMGHDKMYWYQQDPGMELHLIHYSYGVNSTEKGDLSSESTVSRIRTEHFPLTLESARPSHTSQYLCASSEWDRPSSYNEQFFGPGTRLTVL.

The V call is TRBV4-2, the J call TRBJ2-2, with TRBD2 identical over 10 bases. The CDR3 runs to 16 residues. Trimming at V came to 4 bases and at J to 4 bases, leaving 6 bases not matched to a gene. Germline CDR1 and CDR2: LGHNA and YNFKEQ. CDR3 sequence: CASSPRTSGVTGELFF. CDR3 nucleotide sequence: TGTGCCAGCAGCCCTAGGACTAGCGGAGTCACCGGGGAGCTGTTTTTT.

The chain uses TRBV28 and TRBJ1-1; D unresolved. This CDR3 comprises 11 residues. Looked up from germline, CDR1 is MDHEN and CDR2 is SYDVKM. V shed 6 bases and J shed 5 bases, with 7 bases lying between them. The CDR3 here is CASRRETEAFF. The CDR3 DNA is TGTGCCAGCAGGAGGGAGACTGAAGCTTTCTTT.

The rearrangement links TRBV5-4 to TRBJ1-4; 8 bases are shared with TRBD1. Germline CDR1 and CDR2: SGHNT and YYREEE (reference sequence). V was pared by 0 bases and J by 2 bases, with 3 bases of the junction left unmatched. The CDR3 is 16 amino acids. CDR3 amino acids: CASSLAGTGTNEKLFF. The CDR3 DNA sequence: TGTGCCAGCAGCTTGGCCGGGACAGGCACTAATGAAAAACTGTTTTTT.

The CDR3 loop reads CSVRGADTGELFF. The CDR3 DNA is TGCAGCGTTCGGGGGGCGGACACCGGGGAGCTGTTTTTT. The gene calls are TRBV29-1 and TRBJ2-2; a possible D gene is TRBD2 (7 bases). This CDR3 has 13 amino acids. Trimming left V 5 bases short and J 3 bases short, with 10 bases between. Germline V gives CDR1 SQVTM, CDR2 ANQGSEA.

The chain links TRBV30 to TRBJ1-5; TRBD1 agrees at 8 bases. Looked up from germline, CDR1 is GTSNPN and CDR2 is SVGIG (reference sequence). V shed 3 bases, J shed 0 bases, and the junction held 16 bases outside the gene matches. CDR3 length equals 19 residues. CDR3 DNA: TGTGCCTGGAGCGCCAGGGGGCCGCAGGGCCCCAGTAGCAATCAGCCCCAGCATTTT. It specifies CAWSARGPQGPSSNQPQHF.

The chain joins TRBV5-4 to TRBJ2-5, with TRBD1 identical over 9 bases. Trimming removed 4 bases from V and 1 base from J; junction bases left unmatched: 20. CDR1 SGHNT and CDR2 YYREEE come from the germline V gene (reference sequence). This CDR3 spans 20 amino acids. CDR3 sequence: CASSRPSGPGGDRAQETQYF. The DNA for the CDR3 is TGTGCCAGCAGCAGACCCTCAGGGCCCGGTGGGGACAGGGCCCAAGAGACCCAGTACTTC.

The chain employs TRBV6-1 and TRBJ1-5; 9 bases agree with TRBD1. With V trimmed by 2 bases and J by 5 bases, 10 bases remained unmatched. Germline-derived CDR1 and CDR2 are MNHNS and SASEGT. The CDR3 covers 17 residues. CDR3 region: CASSEPAGTGHDQPQHF. CDR3 DNA: TGTGCCAGCAGTGAACCCGCGGGGACAGGGCATGATCAGCCCCAGCATTTT.